Shown below are 3 T cell receptor beta chains from a single sample sequenced in a study of CD8+CD57+ T cells in acquired aplastic anemia. The TCR beta profiling, which covered VDJ combination and CDR3 sequence, was carried out using genomic DNA as the template. TCRdb reprocessed the reads with MiXCR, giving one entry per CDR3 protein. The table shows 200,000 to 250,000 distinct CDR3 sequences, with 34% occurring only once. The sequenced material came from sorted CD4+, CD8+, or CD8+CD57+ T cells (not recorded which) from PBMCs. The receptors were gathered from a human donor in good health, serving as a control.

This clonotype occurred many times. The chain combines TRBV20-1 with TRBJ2-7; 7 nucleotides agree with TRBD2. CDR3 size: 14 residues. Unmatched junction bases numbered 7, after V lost 5 bases and J lost 0 bases. Per germline, CDR1 DFQATT and CDR2 SNEGSKA (reference sequence). DNA for the CDR3: TGCAGTGCTTTTTGGGCTAGCGGCTCCTACGAGCAGTACTTC. Translation: CSAFWASGSYEQYF.

The CDR3 region is CATSDYLGATQYF. DNA of the CDR3: TGTGCCACCAGTGATTACCTGGGGGCGACCCAGTACTTC. The chain has TRBV24-1 and TRBJ2-7; D possibly corresponds to TRBD1 (6 bases). The DNA end is a closer match to TRBJ2-5, so the J assignment may be wrong. Germline CDR1 is KGHDR and CDR2 is SFDVKD. The CDR3 covers 13 residues.

This clonotype was counted a few times. The rearrangement uses TRBV5-1 and TRBJ1-1; perhaps TRBD1 as D (6 bases). The V gene's germline CDR1 is SGHRS and CDR2 YFSETQ. Deletions cut 5 bases from V and 3 bases from J, with 20 bases between. The CDR3 length is 16 residues. In DNA, the CDR3 is TGCGCCAGCAGGGGGGACCCCGGACAGACCCACACTGAAGCTTTCTTT. Translated, it gives CASRGDPGQTHTEAFF. Together with reference TRBV5-1 and TRBJ1-1, the CDR3 gives the full variable domain: KAGVTQTPRYLIKTRGQQVTLSCSPISGHRSVSWYQQTPGQGLQFLFEYFSETQRNKGNFPGRFSGRQFSNSRSEMNVSTLELGDSALYLCASRGDPGQTHTEAFFGQGTRLTVV.